Shown below are 13 T cell receptor beta chains from a single sample sequenced in a study of cytomegalovirus exposure and HLA in healthy donors. Primers for the PCR totalled 60 Vbeta and 13 Jbeta. Some clones are missing from TCRdb's copy, which holds only in-frame ones; the method was immunoSEQ multiplex PCR. The profile shows under 250,000 clones, 70% to 80% of them singletons. The sample taken for sequencing was PBMCs. The origin of the receptors is a male donor in good health and CMV-seronegative.

This clone was observed a single time. CDR3 nucleotides: TGTGCCAGCTCACCCGGGACTAGCTACAATGAGCAGTTCTTC. It translates to CASSPGTSYNEQFF. This chain connects TRBV18 to TRBJ2-1; 8 nucleotides agree with TRBD2. This CDR3 region has 14 residues. Germline loops: CDR1 KGHSH, CDR2 LQKENI. Losses at the gene ends were 3 bases for V and 3 bases for J; bases not matched to a gene: 1. The full variable domain, completed using reference TRBV18 and TRBJ2-1, is NAGVMQNPRHLVRRRGQEARLRCSPMKGHSHVYWYRQLPEEGLKFMVYLQKENIIDESGMPKERFSAEFPKEGPSILRIQQVVRGDSAAYFCASSPGTSYNEQFFGPGTRLTVL.

The chain is built from TRBV7-9 and TRBJ2-3; 12 nucleotides agree with TRBD2. CDR1 is SEHNR and CDR2 is FQNEAQ in the germline V gene (reference sequence). V was clipped by 5 bases and J by 2 bases; unmatched bases: 8. The CDR3 contains 17 residues. CDR3 loop: CASSLHWTSGDTDTQYF. Here the CDR3 DNA reads TGTGCCAGCAGCCTCCATTGGACTAGCGGGGACACAGATACGCAGTATTTT.

J is TRBJ2-7 and V is TRBV5-1; TRBD2 matches 7 bases. This CDR3 has 17 residues. Trimming at V came to 5 bases and at J to 3 bases, leaving 17 bases not matched to a gene. In germline, CDR1 is SGHRS, CDR2 YFSETQ. The CDR3 DNA sequence: TGCGCCAGCAGTTGGGGTCTCGGGGCGGGAGCTCGCTACGAGCAGTACTTC. Protein sequence: CASSWGLGAGARYEQYF.

The J gene is TRBJ2-3, the V gene TRBV15, with a possible D match to TRBD1 (6 bases). The V and J ends lost 4 bases and 2 bases respectively, with 10 bases between them. This CDR3 comprises 14 residues. CDR1 and CDR2 (germline): LNHNV, YYDKDF (reference sequence). This CDR3 reads CATSTRTATDTQYF. The DNA for the CDR3 is TGTGCCACCAGCACTCGGACAGCCACAGATACGCAGTATTTT. Drawing the rest from reference TRBV15 and TRBJ2-3, the complete variable domain is DAMVIQNPRYQVTQFGKPVTLSCSQTLNHNVMYWYQQKSSQAPKLLFHYYDKDFNNEADTPDNFQSRRPNTSFCFLDIRSPGLGDTAMYLCATSTRTATDTQYFGPGTRLTVL.

V usage is TRBV28 and J usage is TRBJ1-2, with D uncertain. Trimming pared 7 bases from V and 8 bases from J, leaving 20 bases between. This CDR3 has 14 amino acids. Germline V CDR1 and CDR2: MDHEN, SYDVKM. CDR3 sequence reads: CASKLPEAGRGYTF. The CDR3, as DNA: TGTGCCAGCAAGCTGCCGGAAGCGGGGAGAGGCTACACCTTC.

This chain joins TRBV5-1 and TRBJ2-5; TRBD1 matches at 9 bases. TRBJ2-7 matches the DNA end more closely, so the J call is doubtful. Germline assignment: CDR1 SGHRS and CDR2 YFSETQ. The CDR3 sequence is 14 residues long. DNA of the CDR3: TGCGCCAGCAGCCGGGACAGGGAAGGGTACGAGCAGTACTTC. Amino acids: CASSRDREGYEQYF.

This rearrangement joins TRBV5-1 to TRBJ2-2, with 12 positions matching TRBD2. The V segment lost 4 bases and the J segment 4 bases; nucleotides outside the gene matches: 5. Germline V gene lookup returns CDR1 SGHRS and CDR2 YFSETQ. The CDR3 sequence is 16 residues long. CDR3: CASSTGLAGVTGELFF. In DNA form, the CDR3 reads TGCGCCAGCAGCACGGGACTAGCGGGTGTCACCGGGGAGCTGTTTTTT.

This clone appeared a single time. This CDR3 is also generated by other DNA sequences in the sample. CDR3 region: CASSLSAGGPYEQYF. Written as DNA, the CDR3 is TGCGCCAGCAGCTTGTCCGCGGGAGGCCCCTACGAGCAGTACTTC. The chain recombines TRBV5-1 with TRBJ2-5; 8 bases align to TRBD2. The last part of the DNA fits TRBJ2-7 better; the J call may be wrong. The CDR3 extends over 15 amino acids. Germline CDR1 SGHRS, CDR2 YFSETQ.

This chain links TRBV9 with TRBJ2-2; D gene uncertain. V lost 4 bases and J 3 bases, leaving 7 bases between the germline ends. This CDR3 has 13 residues. CDR1 is SGDLS and CDR2 is YYNGEE in the germline V gene. The CDR3 here is CASSRLDTGELFF. The CDR3 nucleotides read TGTGCCAGCAGCCGACTCGACACCGGGGAGCTGTTTTTT. Together with reference TRBV9 and TRBJ2-2, the CDR3 gives the full variable domain: DSGVTQTPKHLITATGQRVTLRCSPRSGDLSVYWYQQSLDQGLQFLIQYYNGEERAKGNILERFSAQQFPDLHSELNLSSLELGDSALYFCASSRLDTGELFFGEGSRLTVL.

This clone was picked up one time. The gene calls are TRBV27 and TRBJ2-3; 15 bases map to TRBD2. The CDR3 has 19 amino acids. The germline gives CDR1 MNHEY, CDR2 SMNVEV (reference sequence). The trim removed 7 bases at V and 1 base at J, leaving 12 bases unmatched. CDR3 bases: TGTGCCAGCACAATACGGGGGACTAGCGGGAGGAGGGGCACAGATACGCAGTATTTT. Amino acids: CASTIRGTSGRRGTDTQYF.

This CDR3 reads CASSLAPQGGYGYTF. In DNA, the CDR3 is TGTGCCAGCAGCTTAGCGCCCCAGGGAGGGTATGGCTACACCTTC. The chain is built from TRBV7-9 and TRBJ1-2, with D possibly matching TRBD1 (5 bases). Between the trimmed V and J ends, which lost 0 bases and 5 bases, there was a span of 13 bases. The CDR3 has 15 amino acids. Per germline, CDR1 SEHNR and CDR2 FQNEAQ (reference sequence).

The CDR3 nucleotides are TGTGCCAGCAGTCCGACCAGGGCTACCGACTTTCTCTCTGGGGCCAACGTCCTGACTTTC. Translated, it gives CASSPTRATDFLSGANVLTF. The V and J genes are TRBV27 and TRBJ2-6; D is possibly TRBD1 (5 bases). This CDR3 has 20 residues. Trimming took 5 bases from V and 0 from J, leaving 23 bases between them. Germline lookup yields CDR1 MNHEY and CDR2 SMNVEV (reference sequence).

To note about this clone: Additional DNA sequences in this sample encode the identical CDR3. V gene TRBV5-1 combines with J gene TRBJ1-1; unclear D gene. The CDR3 runs to 16 residues. V was pared by 3 bases and J by 1 base, with 16 bases between. Germline V gene lookup returns CDR1 SGHRS and CDR2 YFSETQ. As DNA, the CDR3 is TGCGCCAGCAGCTCTACTAGCCCCCGTCAGAACACTGAAGCTTTCTTT. Amino acid sequence: CASSSTSPRQNTEAFF. The full variable domain, rest sourced from reference TRBV5-1 and TRBJ1-1, is KAGVTQTPRYLIKTRGQQVTLSCSPISGHRSVSWYQQTPGQGLQFLFEYFSETQRNKGNFPGRFSGRQFSNSRSEMNVSTLELGDSALYLCASSSTSPRQNTEAFFGQGTRLTVV.